The rows below give T cell receptor beta chains drawn from one sample of a study of yellow fever vaccine responses in identical twins. TCRdb ran MiXCR on the RT-PCR reads and lists one entry per CDR3 protein. The sample includes about 19,000 distinct CDR3 sequences, around two thirds of them seen just once. The sequences come from T cells from blood (PBMCs), unsorted or a sorted subset (not recorded which), collected before or after yellow fever vaccination (not recorded which). The receptors were gathered from a woman between 18 and 29 years old who received the yellow fever vaccine. Each CDR3 is given with its conserved first and last residue. The D gene is left open where the match is weak. Only part of the rows carry a size: once, few, many, or a class if the clone is expanded.

15 TRBJ2-2 TRBV27 TRBD2 . CASSYGLARSGELFF TGTGCCAGCAGTTATGGACTAGCTCGGTCCGGGGAGCTGTTTTTT
14 TRBJ1-2 TRBV5-1 . . CASSLSSQYYGYTF TGCGCCAGCAGCTTGAGCAGCCAATACTATGGCTACACCTTC
16 TRBJ2-1 TRBV2 . . CASSEAQDSTYNEQFF TGTGCCAGCAGTGAAGCGCAGGACAGCACCTACAATGAGCAGTTCTTC
15 TRBJ1-1 TRBV20-1 TRBD1 once CSARPTGGRNTEAFF TGCAGTGCTAGACCAACAGGGGGCAGGAACACTGAAGCTTTCTTT
17 TRBJ2-5 TRBV7-6 TRBD1 . CASSLVAGGFGQETQYF TGTGCCAGCAGCTTAGTCGCAGGGGGCTTTGGGCAAGAGACCCAGTACTTC
13 TRBJ1-1 TRBV20-1 . . CSARPQGNTEAFF TGCAGTGCTAGACCTCAGGGAAACACTGAAGCTTTCTTT
16 TRBJ2-2 TRBV7-6 . . CASSFVPGGPDGELFF TGTGCCAGCAGCTTCGTGCCCGGGGGTCCAGACGGGGAGCTGTTTTTT
13 TRBJ1-1 TRBV18 . . CASSPVAFTEAFF TGTGCCAGCTCCCCAGTCGCCTTTACTGAAGCTTTCTTT
16 TRBJ1-1 TRBV7-2 . few CASSLNGGIKNTEAFF TGTGCCAGCAGCTTAAATGGCGGCATAAAGAACACTGAAGCTTTCTTT
14 TRBJ1-3 TRBV28 . . CASKLMGLSNTIYF TGTGCCAGCAAATTAATGGGTTTGAGCAACACCATATATTTT
16 TRBJ1-3 TRBV14 . . CASSQELRLLGNTIYF TGTGCCAGCAGCCAAGAGCTGCGGCTTCTGGGAAACACCATATATTTT
14 TRBJ1-5 TRBV6-2/TRBV6-3 . . CASSYVGRDQPQHF TGTGCCAGCAGTTACGTTGGTAGGGATCAGCCCCAGCATTTT
15 TRBJ2-2 TRBV2 . . CASSEVPLNTGELFF TGTGCCAGCAGTGAGGTGCCCCTGAACACCGGGGAGCTGTTTTTT
14 TRBJ2-7 TRBV11-1 TRBD1 . CASSPRDRGNEQYF TGTGCCAGCAGCCCCCGGGACAGGGGCAACGAGCAGTACTTC
14 TRBJ1-6 TRBV6-1 . . CASSPGGWDSPLHF TGTGCCAGCAGCCCGGGAGGGTGGGATTCACCCCTCCACTTT
16 TRBJ2-1 TRBV29-1 . . CSVEDHTYVSYNEQFF TGCAGCGTTGAAGACCACACCTACGTCTCCTACAATGAGCAGTTCTTC
14 TRBJ2-5 TRBV2 TRBD2 . CASRELAGAETQYF TGTGCCAGCAGAGAACTAGCGGGGGCGGAGACCCAGTACTTC
13 TRBJ1-5 TRBV12-3/TRBV12-4 . . CASRRGDNQPQHF TGTGCCAGCAGGAGGGGGGACAATCAGCCCCAGCATTTT
16 TRBJ2-7 TRBV11-3 . . CASSFSLDSPSYEQYF .
14 TRBJ2-4 TRBV5-6 TRBD2 . CASSLRLAGNIQYF TGTGCCAGCAGCTTGCGACTAGCAGGAAACATTCAGTACTTC
18 TRBJ2-1 TRBV20-1 TRBD2 few CSARSTLAPHFSYNEQFF TGCAGTGCTAGATCCACACTAGCGCCCCATTTCTCCTACAATGAGCAGTTCTTC
13 TRBJ1-1 TRBV28 . . CASRVGWNTEAFF TGTGCCAGCAGGGTTGGATGGAACACTGAAGCTTTCTTT
17 TRBJ2-7 TRBV29-1 TRBD2 . CSVESNHWLAGRYEQYF TGCAGCGTTGAATCGAACCACTGGCTAGCGGGTCGCTACGAGCAGTACTTC
14 TRBJ1-2 TRBV2 . . CASSEGRGNYGYTF TGTGCCAGCAGTGAAGGCAGGGGCAACTATGGCTACACCTTC
11 TRBJ2-5 TRBV20-1 . . CSARETETQYF TGCAGTGCTAGGGAAACGGAGACCCAGTACTTC
18 TRBJ2-1 TRBV12-3/TRBV12-4 TRBD2 . CASSPGTSGSGVYNEQFF TGTGCCAGCAGCCCCGGGACTAGCGGGAGTGGGGTCTACAATGAGCAGTTCTTC